These T cell receptor beta chains were read from a single sample in a study of cytomegalovirus exposure and HLA in healthy donors. Clones were sequenced by immunoSEQ multiplex PCR, and TCRdb holds only the in-frame ones, with some missing. The sample carries 130,000 to 150,000 clones, over 65% recorded once. Sequenced sample: PBMCs. All receptors derive from a man aged 18 to 29 in good health and CMV-seropositive. Both conserved end residues are part of each CDR3. D genes are given only for firm matches. Expanded clones get a size class; other rows say once, few or many, or leave the size out.

v_gene: TRBV30
len: 15
d_gene: -
abundance: -
j_gene: TRBJ2-6
CDR3aa: CAWSVRGYGANVLTF
CDR3nt: TGTGCCTGGAGTGTACGGGGGTATGGGGCCAACGTCCTGACTTTC

v_gene: TRBV9
len: 14
d_gene: TRBD2
abundance: -
j_gene: TRBJ2-7
CDR3aa: CASSVTSGRVEQYF
CDR3nt: TGTGCCAGCAGCGTCACTAGCGGGAGGGTTGAGCAGTACTTC

v_gene: TRBV27
len: 16
d_gene: TRBD2
abundance: -
j_gene: TRBJ2-1
CDR3aa: CASSPITSGGAREQFF
CDR3nt: TGTGCCAGCAGTCCAATCACTAGCGGGGGGGCTCGGGAGCAGTTCTTC

v_gene: TRBV18
len: 16
d_gene: TRBD1
abundance: -
j_gene: TRBJ1-1
CDR3aa: CAGSHRITGADTEAFF
CDR3nt: TGTGCCGGCTCGCACCGGATAACAGGGGCCGACACTGAAGCTTTCTTT

v_gene: TRBV28
len: 18
d_gene: TRBD1
abundance: -
j_gene: TRBJ1-5
CDR3aa: CASSHNPDRGQGNQPQHF
CDR3nt: TGTGCCAGCAGTCATAACCCGGACAGGGGGCAAGGGAATCAGCCCCAGCATTTT

v_gene: TRBV5-6
len: 15
d_gene: TRBD2
abundance: few
j_gene: TRBJ2-1
CDR3aa: CASRVAGGPHNEQFF
CDR3nt: TGTGCCAGCAGGGTAGCGGGAGGGCCCCACAATGAGCAGTTCTTC

v_gene: TRBV10-3
len: 14
d_gene: TRBD1
abundance: -
j_gene: TRBJ1-3
CDR3aa: CAISDRDSGNTIYF
CDR3nt: TGTGCCATCAGTGATCGGGACAGTGGAAACACCATATATTTT

v_gene: TRBV9
len: 17
d_gene: -
abundance: -
j_gene: TRBJ1-1
CDR3aa: CASSSPKAGPGDTEAFF
CDR3nt: TGTGCCAGCAGCTCGCCGAAAGCGGGACCGGGAGACACTGAAGCTTTCTTT

v_gene: TRBV5-1
len: 15
d_gene: -
abundance: -
j_gene: TRBJ1-5
CDR3aa: CASKRAADSNQPQHF
CDR3nt: TGCGCCAGCAAGCGGGCAGCGGATAGCAATCAGCCCCAGCATTTT

v_gene: TRBV12-5
len: 15
d_gene: TRBD1
abundance: -
j_gene: TRBJ2-1
CDR3aa: CASGLGDRVADEQFF
CDR3nt: TGTGCTAGTGGTTTGGGGGACAGGGTGGCCGATGAGCAGTTCTTC

v_gene: TRBV9
len: 18
d_gene: TRBD1
abundance: -
j_gene: TRBJ1-3
CDR3aa: CASSVRDRDSKGGNTIYF
CDR3nt: TGTGCCAGCAGCGTAAGGGACAGGGACAGTAAAGGTGGAAACACCATATATTTT

v_gene: TRBV5-1
len: 14
d_gene: -
abundance: -
j_gene: TRBJ1-4
CDR3aa: CASSFQGRGEKLFF
CDR3nt: TGCGCCAGCAGCTTTCAAGGGAGAGGAGAAAAACTGTTTTTT

v_gene: TRBV18
len: 16
d_gene: -
abundance: -
j_gene: TRBJ1-2
CDR3aa: CASSPKAGNTNYGYTF
CDR3nt: TGTGCCAGCTCACCAAAGGCAGGGAATACTAACTATGGCTACACCTTC

v_gene: TRBV9
len: 14
d_gene: -
abundance: once
j_gene: TRBJ2-7
CDR3aa: CASSVGGGTYEQYF
CDR3nt: TGTGCCAGCAGCGTAGGGGGCGGGACTTACGAGCAGTACTTC

v_gene: TRBV6-5
len: 14
d_gene: TRBD1
abundance: -
j_gene: TRBJ2-7
CDR3aa: CASSEGDSSYEQYF
CDR3nt: TGTGCCAGCAGTGAAGGGGACAGCTCCTACGAGCAGTACTTC

v_gene: TRBV28
len: 14
d_gene: -
abundance: medium-sized
j_gene: TRBJ1-5
CDR3aa: CASNQGSGDQPQHF
CDR3nt: TGTGCCAGCAACCAGGGCAGTGGGGATCAGCCCCAGCATTTT

v_gene: TRBV18
len: 13
d_gene: -
abundance: -
j_gene: TRBJ2-1
CDR3aa: CASSPLSGNEQFF
CDR3nt: TGTGCCAGCTCACCTTTGAGCGGCAATGAGCAGTTCTTC

v_gene: TRBV5-6
len: 12
d_gene: -
abundance: -
j_gene: TRBJ2-3
CDR3aa: CASSLAPDTQYF
CDR3nt: TGTGCCAGCAGCTTGGCTCCAGATACGCAGTATTTT

v_gene: TRBV2
len: 16
d_gene: TRBD1
abundance: -
j_gene: TRBJ2-2
CDR3aa: CASTKDRPGNTGELFF
CDR3nt: TGTGCCAGCACCAAGGACAGGCCCGGGAACACCGGGGAGCTGTTTTTT

v_gene: TRBV5-1
len: 15
d_gene: -
abundance: -
j_gene: TRBJ2-2
CDR3aa: CASSLLSANTGELFF
CDR3nt: TGCGCCAGCAGCTTGTTAAGCGCGAACACCGGGGAGCTGTTTTTT

v_gene: TRBV5-1
len: 14
d_gene: -
abundance: -
j_gene: TRBJ2-3
CDR3aa: CASSDSIGTDTQYF
CDR3nt: TGCGCCAGCAGCGACAGCATAGGCACAGATACGCAGTATTTT

v_gene: TRBV25-1
len: 12
d_gene: -
abundance: -
j_gene: TRBJ2-7
CDR3aa: CASSPQGFEQYF
CDR3nt: TGTGCCAGCAGTCCCCAGGGTTTCGAGCAGTACTTC

v_gene: TRBV2
len: 14
d_gene: TRBD1
abundance: -
j_gene: TRBJ2-5
CDR3aa: CASSRDREYETQYF
CDR3nt: TGTGCCAGCAGTAGGGACAGGGAGTATGAGACCCAGTACTTC

v_gene: TRBV28
len: 15
d_gene: TRBD1
abundance: -
j_gene: TRBJ2-7
CDR3aa: CASSRTGTGAYEQYF
CDR3nt: TGTGCCAGCAGTCGAACCGGGACAGGGGCCTACGAGCAGTACTTC

v_gene: TRBV4-2
len: 13
d_gene: -
abundance: few
j_gene: TRBJ2-7
CDR3aa: CASSPGGLQEQYF
CDR3nt: TGTGCCAGCAGCCCCGGGGGGCTTCAGGAGCAGTACTTC

v_gene: TRBV6-1
len: 13
d_gene: TRBD1
abundance: few
j_gene: TRBJ1-4
CDR3aa: CASRDRVWEKLFF
CDR3nt: TGTGCCAGCAGGGACAGGGTTTGGGAAAAACTGTTTTTT

v_gene: TRBV27
len: 14
d_gene: -
abundance: once
j_gene: TRBJ2-7
CDR3aa: CASQRRQASYEQYF
CDR3nt: TGTGCCAGCCAAAGGAGACAGGCGAGCTACGAGCAGTACTTC

v_gene: TRBV5-1
len: 15
d_gene: TRBD1
abundance: few
j_gene: TRBJ1-4
CDR3aa: CASSQKQGGSEKLFF
CDR3nt: TGCGCCAGCAGTCAGAAACAGGGGGGAAGTGAAAAACTGTTTTTT

v_gene: TRBV11-2
len: 15
d_gene: -
abundance: -
j_gene: TRBJ1-5
CDR3aa: CASSRGALGNQPQHF
CDR3nt: TGTGCCAGCAGCCGGGGGGCGTTGGGCAATCAGCCCCAGCATTTT

v_gene: TRBV27
len: 15
d_gene: -
abundance: few
j_gene: TRBJ2-6
CDR3aa: CASSSTGSGANVLTF
CDR3nt: TGTGCCAGCAGTTCCACAGGCTCTGGGGCCAACGTCCTGACTTTC

v_gene: TRBV19
len: 18
d_gene: TRBD1
abundance: -
j_gene: TRBJ1-5
CDR3aa: CASSFHQGRGFGNQPQHF
CDR3nt: TGTGCCAGTAGTTTCCATCAGGGCAGGGGGTTTGGCAATCAGCCCCAGCATTTT

v_gene: TRBV11-2
len: 17
d_gene: TRBD1
abundance: -
j_gene: TRBJ1-1
CDR3aa: CASSLALGGQGYTEAFF
CDR3nt: TGTGCCAGCAGCTTAGCCCTGGGGGGACAGGGGTACACTGAAGCTTTCTTT

v_gene: TRBV18
len: 13
d_gene: -
abundance: -
j_gene: TRBJ2-7
CDR3aa: CASSPDTTYEQYF
CDR3nt: TGTGCCAGCTCACCCGACACAACCTACGAGCAGTACTTC

v_gene: TRBV28
len: 14
d_gene: TRBD2
abundance: few
j_gene: TRBJ2-2
CDR3aa: CASSTTSGIGELFF
CDR3nt: TGTGCCAGCAGTACGACTAGCGGGATTGGGGAGCTGTTTTTT

v_gene: TRBV5-6
len: 14
d_gene: -
abundance: -
j_gene: TRBJ2-3
CDR3aa: CASSFRVRTDTQYF
CDR3nt: TGTGCCAGCAGCTTCAGGGTCCGCACAGATACGCAGTATTTT

v_gene: TRBV18
len: 15
d_gene: TRBD1
abundance: -
j_gene: TRBJ1-5
CDR3aa: CASSPRGNSNQPQHF
CDR3nt: TGTGCCAGCTCACCCAGGGGGAATAGCAATCAGCCCCAGCATTTT

v_gene: TRBV18
len: 14
d_gene: TRBD1
abundance: -
j_gene: TRBJ2-5
CDR3aa: CASSLGTGEETQYF
CDR3nt: TGTGCCAGCTCACTAGGGACAGGGGAAGAGACCCAGTACTTC

v_gene: TRBV28
len: 16
d_gene: -
abundance: -
j_gene: TRBJ1-3
CDR3aa: CASSFRVRGPGNTIYF
CDR3nt: TGTGCCAGCAGTTTTAGGGTCAGGGGCCCTGGAAACACCATATATTTT

v_gene: TRBV11-3
len: 12
d_gene: -
abundance: -
j_gene: TRBJ1-1
CDR3aa: CASSLAGTEAFF
CDR3nt: TGTGCCAGCAGCTTGGCAGGCACTGAAGCTTTCTTT

v_gene: TRBV5-5
len: 15
d_gene: -
abundance: -
j_gene: TRBJ2-3
CDR3aa: CASYRGRTSTDTQYF
CDR3nt: TGTGCCAGCTACCGAGGCAGGACTAGCACAGATACGCAGTATTTT

v_gene: TRBV27
len: 15
d_gene: TRBD1
abundance: -
j_gene: TRBJ1-1
CDR3aa: CASSLGTGSRTEAFF
CDR3nt: TGTGCCAGCAGTCTCGGGACAGGGAGTCGAACTGAAGCTTTCTTT

v_gene: TRBV5-4
len: 14
d_gene: TRBD1
abundance: -
j_gene: TRBJ1-1
CDR3aa: CASSPRGQGTEAFF
CDR3nt: TGTGCCAGCAGCCCCAGGGGGCAGGGGACTGAAGCTTTCTTT

v_gene: TRBV5-1
len: 14
d_gene: TRBD1
abundance: once
j_gene: TRBJ2-3
CDR3aa: CASSQGTGADTQYF
CDR3nt: TGCGCCAGCAGCCAGGGGACAGGGGCAGATACGCAGTATTTT

v_gene: TRBV6-1
len: 13
d_gene: TRBD1
abundance: -
j_gene: TRBJ2-7
CDR3aa: CASRDRERSEQYF
CDR3nt: TGTGCCAGCAGGGACAGGGAGAGGAGCGAGCAGTACTTC

v_gene: TRBV6-1
len: 11
d_gene: -
abundance: -
j_gene: TRBJ1-1
CDR3aa: CASSENYLAFF
CDR3nt: TGTGCCAGCAGTGAAAACTATCTAGCTTTCTTT

v_gene: TRBV10-1
len: 14
d_gene: TRBD1
abundance: -
j_gene: TRBJ2-2
CDR3aa: CASSDGQGRGELFF
CDR3nt: TGCGCCAGCAGCGACGGACAGGGTCGGGGGGAGCTGTTTTTT

v_gene: TRBV2
len: 16
d_gene: -
abundance: -
j_gene: TRBJ1-1
CDR3aa: CASSGWRGSRVTEAFF
CDR3nt: TGTGCCAGCAGTGGATGGAGGGGCAGCCGGGTCACTGAAGCTTTCTTT

v_gene: TRBV19
len: 12
d_gene: -
abundance: -
j_gene: TRBJ1-2
CDR3aa: CASSRVAGGYTF
CDR3nt: TGTGCCAGTAGTAGGGTTGCGGGAGGCTACACCTTC

v_gene: TRBV6-5
len: 15
d_gene: TRBD2
abundance: -
j_gene: TRBJ2-1
CDR3aa: CASRTGTSRINEQFF
CDR3nt: TGTGCCAGCAGGACCGGGACTAGTAGAATCAATGAGCAGTTCTTC

v_gene: TRBV10-3
len: 15
d_gene: -
abundance: -
j_gene: TRBJ1-4
CDR3aa: CAISESVGQATELFF
CDR3nt: TGTGCCATCAGTGAGTCGGTGGGGCAGGCGACGGAACTGTTTTTT

v_gene: TRBV30
len: 15
d_gene: TRBD2
abundance: -
j_gene: TRBJ2-2
CDR3aa: CAWMWASGRTGELFF
CDR3nt: TGTGCCTGGATGTGGGCTAGCGGGAGGACCGGGGAGCTGTTTTTT

v_gene: TRBV6-5
len: 14
d_gene: TRBD1
abundance: -
j_gene: TRBJ2-7
CDR3aa: CASSPDRVVYEQYF
CDR3nt: TGTGCCAGCAGCCCGGACAGGGTGGTCTACGAGCAGTACTTC

v_gene: TRBV11-2
len: 14
d_gene: -
abundance: -
j_gene: TRBJ2-7
CDR3aa: CASSPETVSYEQYF
CDR3nt: TGTGCCAGCAGCCCAGAGACAGTTTCCTACGAGCAGTACTTC

v_gene: TRBV18
len: 17
d_gene: TRBD2
abundance: -
j_gene: TRBJ2-1
CDR3aa: CASSSLAGLGAYNEQFF
CDR3nt: TGTGCCAGCTCGTCCTTAGCGGGCCTAGGAGCCTACAATGAGCAGTTCTTC

v_gene: TRBV30
len: 13
d_gene: TRBD1
abundance: -
j_gene: TRBJ2-2
CDR3aa: CAWSVQGAGELFF
CDR3nt: TGTGCCTGGAGTGTACAGGGGGCCGGGGAGCTGTTTTTT